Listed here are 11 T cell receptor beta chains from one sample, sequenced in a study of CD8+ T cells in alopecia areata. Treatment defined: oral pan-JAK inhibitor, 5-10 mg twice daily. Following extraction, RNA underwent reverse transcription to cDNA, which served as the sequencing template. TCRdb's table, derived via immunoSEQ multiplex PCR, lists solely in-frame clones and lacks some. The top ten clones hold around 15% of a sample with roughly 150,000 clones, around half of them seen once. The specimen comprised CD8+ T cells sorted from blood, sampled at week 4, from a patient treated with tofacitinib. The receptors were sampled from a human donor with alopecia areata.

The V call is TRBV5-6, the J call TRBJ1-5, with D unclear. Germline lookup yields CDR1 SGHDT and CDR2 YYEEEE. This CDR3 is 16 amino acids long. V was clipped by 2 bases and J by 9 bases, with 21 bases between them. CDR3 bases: TGTGCCAGCAGCTTATGGGGATCGGGGAGCATCGTGCCCCAGCATTTT. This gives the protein CASSLWGSGSIVPQHF. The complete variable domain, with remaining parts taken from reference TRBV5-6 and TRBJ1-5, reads DAGVTQSPTHLIKTRGQQVTLRCSPKSGHDTVSWYQQALGQGPQFIFQYYEEEERQRGNFPDRFSGHQFPNYSSELNVNALLLGDSALYLCASSLWGSGSIVPQHFGDGTRLSIL.

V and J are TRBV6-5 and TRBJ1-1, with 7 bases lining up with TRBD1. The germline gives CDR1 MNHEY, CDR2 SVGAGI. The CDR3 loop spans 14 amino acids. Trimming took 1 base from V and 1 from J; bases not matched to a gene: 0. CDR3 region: CASSYYRGNTEAFF. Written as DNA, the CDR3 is TGTGCCAGCAGTTACTACAGGGGGAACACTGAAGCTTTCTTT.

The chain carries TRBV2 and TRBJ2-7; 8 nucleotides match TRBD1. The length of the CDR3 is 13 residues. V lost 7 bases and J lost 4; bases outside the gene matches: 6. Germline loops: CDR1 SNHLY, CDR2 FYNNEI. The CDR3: CASTRTGNYEQYF. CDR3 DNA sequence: TGTGCCAGCACTAGGACAGGGAATTACGAGCAGTACTTC. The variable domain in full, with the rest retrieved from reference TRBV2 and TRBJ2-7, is EPEVTQTPSHQVTQMGQEVILRCVPISNHLYFYWYRQILGQKVEFLVSFYNNEISEKSEIFDDQFSVERPDGSNFTLKIRSTKLEDSAMYFCASTRTGNYEQYFGPGTRLTVT.

This CDR3 reads CASGPGQGVNQPQHF. DNA of the CDR3: TGTGCTAGTGGTCCGGGACAGGGGGTAAATCAGCCCCAGCATTTT. The V gene is TRBV12-5, the J gene TRBJ1-5; the match to TRBD1 covers 11 bases. The germline V gene encodes CDR1 LGHNT and CDR2 FRNRAP. This CDR3 has 15 amino acids. Losses at the gene ends were 5 bases for V and 4 bases for J; bases not matched to a gene: 4.

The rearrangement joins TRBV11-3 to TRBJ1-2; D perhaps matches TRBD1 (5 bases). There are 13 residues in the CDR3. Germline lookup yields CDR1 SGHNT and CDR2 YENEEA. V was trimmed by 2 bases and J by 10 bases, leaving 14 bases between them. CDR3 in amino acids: CASSLQGGGAYTF. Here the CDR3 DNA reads TGTGCCAGCAGCTTACAGGGTGGGGGAGCCTACACCTTC. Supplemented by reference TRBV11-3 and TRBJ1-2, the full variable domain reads EAGVVQSPRYKIIEKKQPVAFWCNPISGHNTLYWYLQNLGQGPELLIRYENEEAVDDSQLPKDRFSAERLKGVDSTLKIQPAELGDSAVYLCASSLQGGGAYTFGSGTRLTVV.

DNA for the CDR3: TGTGCCAGTAGGAACGGTACCTCTGGGGCCAACGTCCTGACTTTC. This gives the protein CASRNGTSGANVLTF. V and J are TRBV19 and TRBJ2-6; D uncertain. The CDR3 has 15 amino acids. Germline V CDR1 and CDR2: LNHDA, SQIVND (reference sequence). Trimming cost V 6 bases and J 0 bases, with 9 bases left between them.

CDR3: CASSLGPGSTEAFF. The CDR3 DNA reads as TGCGCCAGCAGCCTAGGCCCGGGGAGCACTGAAGCTTTCTTT. The chain recombines TRBV4-1 with TRBJ1-1; D ambiguous. The CDR3 consists of 14 residues. The germline V and J ends were trimmed by 4 bases and 4 bases, with 13 bases remaining between them. Germline V gene lookup returns CDR1 MGHRA and CDR2 YSYEKL.

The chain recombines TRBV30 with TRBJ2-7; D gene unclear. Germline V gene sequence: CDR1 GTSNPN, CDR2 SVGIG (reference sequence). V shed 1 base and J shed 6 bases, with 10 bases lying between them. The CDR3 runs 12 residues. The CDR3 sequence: CAWSGSNSEQYF. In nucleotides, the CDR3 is TGTGCCTGGAGTGGGTCCAATAGCGAGCAGTACTTC.

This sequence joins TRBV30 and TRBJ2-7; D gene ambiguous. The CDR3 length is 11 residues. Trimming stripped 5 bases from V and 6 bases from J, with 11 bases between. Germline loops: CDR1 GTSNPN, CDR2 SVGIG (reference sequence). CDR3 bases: TGTGCCTGGGGCGAGGTGCTCGAGCAGTACTTC. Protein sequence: CAWGEVLEQYF.

This CDR3 reads CASSVGAGGGTETQYF. CDR3 DNA sequence: TGTGCCAGCAGCGTTGGAGCGGGGGGCGGGACAGAGACCCAGTACTTC. V is TRBV9 and J is TRBJ2-5; 9 nucleotides line up with TRBD2. V lost 2 bases to trimming and J lost 4 bases; unmatched junction nucleotides: 9. Looked up from germline, CDR1 is SGDLS and CDR2 is YYNGEE. This CDR3 contains 16 residues.

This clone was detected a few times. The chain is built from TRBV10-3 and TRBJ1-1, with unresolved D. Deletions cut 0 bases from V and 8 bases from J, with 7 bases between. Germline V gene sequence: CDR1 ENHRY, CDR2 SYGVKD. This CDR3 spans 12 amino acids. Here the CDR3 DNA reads TGTGCCATCAGTGAGTCGGTAGAGGAAGCTTTCTTT. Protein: CAISESVEEAFF.